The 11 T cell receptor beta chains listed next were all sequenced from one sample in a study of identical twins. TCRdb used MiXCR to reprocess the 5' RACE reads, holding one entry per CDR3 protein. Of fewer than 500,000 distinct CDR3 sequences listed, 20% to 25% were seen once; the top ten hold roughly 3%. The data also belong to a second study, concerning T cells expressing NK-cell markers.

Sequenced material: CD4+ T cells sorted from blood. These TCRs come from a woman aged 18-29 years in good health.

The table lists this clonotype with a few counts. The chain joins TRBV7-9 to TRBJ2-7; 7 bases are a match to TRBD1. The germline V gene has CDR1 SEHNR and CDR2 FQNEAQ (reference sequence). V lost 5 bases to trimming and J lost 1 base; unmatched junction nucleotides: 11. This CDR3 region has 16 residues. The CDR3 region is CASSLWIGQASYEQYF. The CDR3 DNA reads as TGTGCCAGCAGCCTTTGGATCGGACAGGCTTCCTACGAGCAGTACTTC.

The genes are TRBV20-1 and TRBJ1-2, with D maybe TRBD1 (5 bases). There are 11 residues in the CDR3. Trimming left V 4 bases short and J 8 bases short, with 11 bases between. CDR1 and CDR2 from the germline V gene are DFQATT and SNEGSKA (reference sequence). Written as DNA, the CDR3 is TGCAGTGCTACCGCGGGGGTGGGCTACACCTTC. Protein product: CSATAGVGYTF.

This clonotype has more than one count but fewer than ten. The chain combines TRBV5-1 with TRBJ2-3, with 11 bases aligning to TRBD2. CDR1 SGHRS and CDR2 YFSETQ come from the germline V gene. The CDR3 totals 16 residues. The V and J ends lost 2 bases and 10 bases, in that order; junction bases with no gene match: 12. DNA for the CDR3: TGCGCCAGCAGCTTTCACACTAGCGGGGGCTTCCAGTCGCAGTATTTT. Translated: CASSFHTSGGFQSQYF.

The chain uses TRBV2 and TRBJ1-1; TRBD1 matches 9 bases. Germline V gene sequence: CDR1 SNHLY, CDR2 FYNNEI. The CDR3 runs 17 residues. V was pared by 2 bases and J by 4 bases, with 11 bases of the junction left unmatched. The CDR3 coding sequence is TGTGCCAGCAGTGAAACAGGGACAGGGTGGGTGTTCACTGAAGCTTTCTTT. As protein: CASSETGTGWVFTEAFF.

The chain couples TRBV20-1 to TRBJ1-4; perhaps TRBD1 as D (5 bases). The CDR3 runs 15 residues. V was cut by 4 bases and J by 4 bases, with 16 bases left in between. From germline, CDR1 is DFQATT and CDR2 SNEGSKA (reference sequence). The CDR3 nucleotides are TGCAGTGCTACCACCCATGGGAGGGGTAATGAAAAACTGTTTTTT. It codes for CSATTHGRGNEKLFF.

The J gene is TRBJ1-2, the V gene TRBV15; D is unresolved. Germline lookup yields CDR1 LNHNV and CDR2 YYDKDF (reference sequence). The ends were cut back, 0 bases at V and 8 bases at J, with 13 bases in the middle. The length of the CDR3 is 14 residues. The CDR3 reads CATSRDRSERGYTF. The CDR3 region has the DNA TGTGCCACCAGCAGAGATCGGAGCGAGAGAGGCTACACCTTC.

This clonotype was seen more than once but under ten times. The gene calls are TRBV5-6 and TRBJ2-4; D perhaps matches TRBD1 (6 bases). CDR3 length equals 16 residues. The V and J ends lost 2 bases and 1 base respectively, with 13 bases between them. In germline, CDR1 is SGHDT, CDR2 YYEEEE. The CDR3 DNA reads TGTGCCAGCAGCTTTGGACGGCAGGGGGCCAAAAACATTCAGTACTTC. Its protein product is CASSFGRQGAKNIQYF.

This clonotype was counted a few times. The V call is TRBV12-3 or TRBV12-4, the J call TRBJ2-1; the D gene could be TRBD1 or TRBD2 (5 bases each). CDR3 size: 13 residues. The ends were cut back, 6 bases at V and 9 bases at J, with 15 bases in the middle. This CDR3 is CASRRQQAGEQFF. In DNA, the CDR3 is TGTGCCAGCAGACGTCAACAGGCGGGTGAGCAGTTCTTC.

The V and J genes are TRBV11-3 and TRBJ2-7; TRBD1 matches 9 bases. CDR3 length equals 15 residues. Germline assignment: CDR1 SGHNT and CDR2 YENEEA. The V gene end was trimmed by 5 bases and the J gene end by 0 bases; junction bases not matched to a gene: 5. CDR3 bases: TGTGCCAGCAGCCCCGGACAGGGGAGCTCCTACGAGCAGTACTTC. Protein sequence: CASSPGQGSSYEQYF.

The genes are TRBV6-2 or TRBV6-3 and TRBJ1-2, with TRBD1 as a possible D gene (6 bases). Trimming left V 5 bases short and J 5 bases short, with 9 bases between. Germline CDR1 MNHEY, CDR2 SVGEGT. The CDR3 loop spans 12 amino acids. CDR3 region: CASSGQLYGYTF. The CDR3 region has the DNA TGTGCCAGCAGTGGACAGCTTTATGGCTACACCTTC.

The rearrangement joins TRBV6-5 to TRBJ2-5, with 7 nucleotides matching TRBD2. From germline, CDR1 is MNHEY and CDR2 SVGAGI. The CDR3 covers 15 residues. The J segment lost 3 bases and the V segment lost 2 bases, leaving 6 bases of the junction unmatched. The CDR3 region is CASSYGGGGEETQYF. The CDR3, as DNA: TGTGCCAGCAGTTACGGGGGGGGAGGGGAAGAGACCCAGTACTTC.